This T cell receptor beta chain was captured by sequencing in a study of cytomegalovirus exposure and HLA in healthy donors. This PCR relied on a set of 60 Vbeta primers and 13 Jbeta primers. The assay was immunoSEQ multiplex PCR, and TCRdb's table has in-frame clones only and misses some. The sample lists 150,000 to 200,000 clones; around 68% were seen once. The receptor was isolated from a middle-aged woman in good health and CMV-seropositive. Sequencing input: PBMCs.

The chain's CDR3 is CASSSFDRVGEQFF. Here the CDR3 DNA reads TGTGCCAGCAGTTCATTCGACAGGGTTGGTGAGCAGTTCTTC. V and J are TRBV28 and TRBJ2-1; 7 bases match TRBD1. Germline CDR1 is MDHEN and CDR2 is SYDVKM. There are 14 residues in the CDR3. The V and J ends lost 4 bases and 9 bases, in that order; junction bases with no gene match: 9.